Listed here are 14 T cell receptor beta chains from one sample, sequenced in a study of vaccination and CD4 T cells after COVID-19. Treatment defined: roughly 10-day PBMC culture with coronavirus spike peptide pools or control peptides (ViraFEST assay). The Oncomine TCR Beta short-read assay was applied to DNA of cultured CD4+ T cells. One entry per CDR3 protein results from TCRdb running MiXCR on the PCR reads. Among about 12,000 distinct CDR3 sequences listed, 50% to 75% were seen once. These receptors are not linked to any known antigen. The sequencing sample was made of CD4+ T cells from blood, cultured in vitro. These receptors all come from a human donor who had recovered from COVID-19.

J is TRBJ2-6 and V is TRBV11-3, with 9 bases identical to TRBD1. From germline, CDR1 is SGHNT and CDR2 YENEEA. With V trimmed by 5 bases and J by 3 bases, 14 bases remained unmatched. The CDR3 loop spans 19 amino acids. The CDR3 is CASSDWDRAGSGGANVLTF. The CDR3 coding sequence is TGTGCCAGCAGCGACTGGGACAGGGCCGGTTCGGGTGGGGCCAACGTCCTGACTTTC. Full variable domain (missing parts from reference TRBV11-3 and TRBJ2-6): EAGVVQSPRYKIIEKKQPVAFWCNPISGHNTLYWYLQNLGQGPELLIRYENEEAVDDSQLPKDRFSAERLKGVDSTLKIQPAELGDSAVYLCASSDWDRAGSGGANVLTFGAGSRLTVL.

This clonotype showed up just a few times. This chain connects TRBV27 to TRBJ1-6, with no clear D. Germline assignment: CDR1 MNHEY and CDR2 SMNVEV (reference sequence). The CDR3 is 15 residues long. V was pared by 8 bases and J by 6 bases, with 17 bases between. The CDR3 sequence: CASGYRVARNSPLHF. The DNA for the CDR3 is TGTGCCAGCGGTTATAGGGTAGCGCGTAATTCACCCCTCCACTTT.

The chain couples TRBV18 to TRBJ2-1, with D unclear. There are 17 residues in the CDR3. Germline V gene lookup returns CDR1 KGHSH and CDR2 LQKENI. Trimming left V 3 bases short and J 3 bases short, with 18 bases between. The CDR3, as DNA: TGTGCCAGCTCACCCCCCGGGTCTACCCCCTACTACAATGAGCAGTTCTTC. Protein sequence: CASSPPGSTPYYNEQFF.

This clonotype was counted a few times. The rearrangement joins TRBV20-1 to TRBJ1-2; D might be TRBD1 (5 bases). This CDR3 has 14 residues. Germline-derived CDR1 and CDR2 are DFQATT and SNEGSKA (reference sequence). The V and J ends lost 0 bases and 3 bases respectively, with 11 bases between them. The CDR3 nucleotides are TGCAGTGCTAGAGAACGGGGCGGAGACTATGGCTACACCTTC. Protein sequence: CSARERGGDYGYTF.

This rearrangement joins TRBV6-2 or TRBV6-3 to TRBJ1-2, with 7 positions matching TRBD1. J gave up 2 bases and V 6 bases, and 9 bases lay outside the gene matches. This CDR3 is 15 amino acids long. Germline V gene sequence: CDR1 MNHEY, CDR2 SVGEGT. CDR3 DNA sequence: TGTGCCAGCAGATCCGACAGGGAGGGGAACTATGGCTACACCTTC. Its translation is CASRSDREGNYGYTF.

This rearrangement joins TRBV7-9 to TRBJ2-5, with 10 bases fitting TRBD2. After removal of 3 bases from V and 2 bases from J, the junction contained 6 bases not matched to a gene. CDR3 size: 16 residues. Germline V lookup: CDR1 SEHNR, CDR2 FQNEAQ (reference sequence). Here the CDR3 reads CASSFSASGRQETQYF. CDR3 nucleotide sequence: TGTGCCAGCAGCTTTTCCGCTAGCGGGAGACAAGAGACCCAGTACTTC.

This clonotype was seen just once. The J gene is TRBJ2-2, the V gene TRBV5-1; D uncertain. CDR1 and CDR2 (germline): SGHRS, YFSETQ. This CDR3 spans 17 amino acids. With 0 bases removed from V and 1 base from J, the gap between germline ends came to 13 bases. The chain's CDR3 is CASSLGAGPRNTGELFF. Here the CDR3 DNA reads TGCGCCAGCAGCTTGGGCGCTGGACCTAGGAACACCGGGGAGCTGTTTTTT. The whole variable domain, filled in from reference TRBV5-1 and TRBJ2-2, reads KAGVTQTPRYLIKTRGQQVTLSCSPISGHRSVSWYQQTPGQGLQFLFEYFSETQRNKGNFPGRFSGRQFSNSRSEMNVSTLELGDSALYLCASSLGAGPRNTGELFFGEGSRLTVL.

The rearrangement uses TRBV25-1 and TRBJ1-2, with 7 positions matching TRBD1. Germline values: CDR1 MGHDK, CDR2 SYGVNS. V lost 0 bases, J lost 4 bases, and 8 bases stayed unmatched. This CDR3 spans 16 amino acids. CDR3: CASSEYIGGRPYGYTF. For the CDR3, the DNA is TGTGCCAGCAGTGAATATATAGGGGGCCGGCCCTATGGCTACACCTTC.

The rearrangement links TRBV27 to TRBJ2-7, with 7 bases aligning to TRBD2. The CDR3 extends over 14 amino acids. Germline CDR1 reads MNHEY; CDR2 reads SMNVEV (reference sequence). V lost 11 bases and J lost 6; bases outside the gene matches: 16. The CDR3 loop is CAAPLAGDMGEQYF. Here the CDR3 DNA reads TGTGCCGCCCCCCTGGCGGGGGATATGGGCGAGCAGTACTTC.

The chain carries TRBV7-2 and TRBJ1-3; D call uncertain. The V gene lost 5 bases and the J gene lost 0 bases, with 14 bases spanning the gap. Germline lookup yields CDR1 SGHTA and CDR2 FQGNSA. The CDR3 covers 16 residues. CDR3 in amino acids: CASSLTAVLSGNTIYF. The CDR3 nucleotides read TGTGCCAGCAGCCTCACTGCGGTTCTCTCTGGAAACACCATATATTTT.

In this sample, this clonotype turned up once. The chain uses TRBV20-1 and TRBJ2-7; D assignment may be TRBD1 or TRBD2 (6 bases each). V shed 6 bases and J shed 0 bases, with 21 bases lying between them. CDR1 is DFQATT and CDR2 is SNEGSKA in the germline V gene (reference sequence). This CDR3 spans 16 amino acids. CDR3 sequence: CSAPRRGRGSSYEQYF. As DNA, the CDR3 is TGCAGTGCGCCACGGCGGGGCAGGGGTAGCTCCTACGAGCAGTACTTC.

The CDR3 protein is CASSSGQPDEQYF. The CDR3 coding sequence is TGTGCCAGCAGTTCTGGACAGCCCGACGAGCAGTACTTC. The genes are TRBV6-2 or TRBV6-3 and TRBJ2-7, with D possibly being TRBD1 (6 bases). CDR3 length: 13 amino acids. Germline V lookup: CDR1 MNHEY, CDR2 SVGEGT. Trimming shortened V by 4 bases and J by 5 bases, and 12 bases separated the two germline ends.

The CDR3 spells CASRTWTVMNTEAFF. Written as DNA, the CDR3 is TGTGCCAGCAGGACATGGACAGTTATGAACACTGAAGCTTTCTTT. The gene calls are TRBV27 and TRBJ1-1; D possibly corresponds to TRBD1 (6 bases). V was trimmed by 6 bases and J by 0 bases, leaving 14 bases between them. This CDR3 region has 15 residues. The V gene's germline CDR1 is MNHEY and CDR2 SMNVEV (reference sequence).

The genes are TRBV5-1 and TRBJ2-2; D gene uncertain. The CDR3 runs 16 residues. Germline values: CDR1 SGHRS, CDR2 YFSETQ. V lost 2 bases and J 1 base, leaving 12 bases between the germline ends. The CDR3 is CASSFGDRMNTGELFF. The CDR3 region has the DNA TGCGCCAGCAGCTTCGGAGATAGGATGAACACCGGGGAGCTGTTTTTT.